This T cell receptor (beta chain) was retrieved from a study of radiotherapy plus CTLA-4 blockade in lung cancer. Generated by immunoSEQ multiplex PCR, the TCRdb table keeps only in-frame clones and is missing some. Among roughly 69,000 clones listed, more than 70% were seen once. General observations from the study: Reportedly, early blood T cell clone dynamics best predicted response, with interferon-beta. Once radiotherapy plus ipilimumab had been given, TCR clones derived from tumor expanded in blood.

Ipilimumab-mediated CTLA-4 blockade plus focal radiation was given to patients having chemo-refractory metastatic non-small-cell lung cancer. This CDR3 has 15 amino acids. CDR1 is MDHEN and CDR2 is SYDVKM in the germline V gene. The V and J ends lost 2 bases and 1 base, in that order; junction bases with no gene match: 4. This clone came up a few times. The antigen is unknown. Sequencing was performed on peripheral blood, taken from a patient treated with radiotherapy plus ipilimumab. This clonotype originated in a human donor with non-small cell lung cancer whose response to radiotherapy plus ipilimumab could not be evaluated. Some clones in this sample may be carry-over from other donors' samples. V and J are TRBV28 and TRBJ2-7, with 8 nucleotides matching TRBD1. CDR3 in amino acids: CASSLGTGLSYEQYF. The CDR3 bases are TGTGCCAGCAGTTTAGGGACAGGACTTTCCTACGAGCAGTACTTC.